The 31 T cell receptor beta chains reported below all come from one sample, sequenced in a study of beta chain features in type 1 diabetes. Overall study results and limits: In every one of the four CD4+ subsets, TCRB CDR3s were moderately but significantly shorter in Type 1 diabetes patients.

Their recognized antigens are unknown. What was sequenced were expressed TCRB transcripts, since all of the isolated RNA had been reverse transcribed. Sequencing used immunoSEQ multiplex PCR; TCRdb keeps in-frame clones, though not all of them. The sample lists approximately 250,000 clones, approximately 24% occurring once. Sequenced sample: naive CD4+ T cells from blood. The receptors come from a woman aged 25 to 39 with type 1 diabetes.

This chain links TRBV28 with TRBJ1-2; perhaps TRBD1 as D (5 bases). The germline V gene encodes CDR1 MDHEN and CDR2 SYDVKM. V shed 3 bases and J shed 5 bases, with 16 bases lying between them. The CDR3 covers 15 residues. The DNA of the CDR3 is TGTGCCAGCAGTTTTATAGACAGTAAACCATATGGCTACACCTTC. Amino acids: CASSFIDSKPYGYTF.

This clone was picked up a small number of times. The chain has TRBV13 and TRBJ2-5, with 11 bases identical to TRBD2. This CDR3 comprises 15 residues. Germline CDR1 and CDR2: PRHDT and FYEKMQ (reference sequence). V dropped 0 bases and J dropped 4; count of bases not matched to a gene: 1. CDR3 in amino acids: CASSLGLAGGETQYF. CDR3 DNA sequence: TGTGCCAGCAGCTTAGGTCTAGCGGGAGGAGAGACCCAGTACTTC.

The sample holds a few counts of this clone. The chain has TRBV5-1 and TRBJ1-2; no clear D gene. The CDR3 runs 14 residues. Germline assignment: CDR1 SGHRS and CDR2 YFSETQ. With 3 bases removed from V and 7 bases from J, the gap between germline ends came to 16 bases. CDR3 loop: CASSSAPGGSGYTF. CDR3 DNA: TGCGCCAGCAGCTCGGCCCCGGGTGGCAGTGGCTACACCTTC. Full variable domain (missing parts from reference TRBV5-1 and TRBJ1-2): KAGVTQTPRYLIKTRGQQVTLSCSPISGHRSVSWYQQTPGQGLQFLFEYFSETQRNKGNFPGRFSGRQFSNSRSEMNVSTLELGDSALYLCASSSAPGGSGYTFGSGTRLTVV.

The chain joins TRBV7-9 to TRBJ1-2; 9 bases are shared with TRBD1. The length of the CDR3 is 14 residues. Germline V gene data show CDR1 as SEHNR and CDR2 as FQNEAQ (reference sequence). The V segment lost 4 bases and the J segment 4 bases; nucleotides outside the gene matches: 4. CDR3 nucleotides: TGTGCCAGCAGCTACACAGGGGGCCGCTATGGCTACACCTTC. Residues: CASSYTGGRYGYTF.

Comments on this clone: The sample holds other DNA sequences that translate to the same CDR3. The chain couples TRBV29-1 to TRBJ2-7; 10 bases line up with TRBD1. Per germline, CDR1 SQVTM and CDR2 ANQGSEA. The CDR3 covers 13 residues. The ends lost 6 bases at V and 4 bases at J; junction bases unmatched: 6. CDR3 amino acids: CSVPGQGTYEQYF. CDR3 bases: TGCAGCGTCCCGGGACAGGGGACTTACGAGCAGTACTTC.

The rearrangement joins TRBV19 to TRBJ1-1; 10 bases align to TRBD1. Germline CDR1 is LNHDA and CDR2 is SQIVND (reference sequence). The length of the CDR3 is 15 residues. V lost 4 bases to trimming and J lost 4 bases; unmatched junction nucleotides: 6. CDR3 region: CASSRDRGMGTEAFF. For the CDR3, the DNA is TGTGCCAGTAGTAGGGACAGGGGAATGGGCACTGAAGCTTTCTTT.

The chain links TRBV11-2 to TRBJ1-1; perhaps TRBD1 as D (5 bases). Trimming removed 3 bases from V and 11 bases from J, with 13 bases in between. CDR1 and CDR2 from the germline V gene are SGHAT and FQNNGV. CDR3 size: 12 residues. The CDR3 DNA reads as TGTGCCAGCAGCTTTTCGGACAACTCGGCTTTCTTT. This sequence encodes CASSFSDNSAFF.

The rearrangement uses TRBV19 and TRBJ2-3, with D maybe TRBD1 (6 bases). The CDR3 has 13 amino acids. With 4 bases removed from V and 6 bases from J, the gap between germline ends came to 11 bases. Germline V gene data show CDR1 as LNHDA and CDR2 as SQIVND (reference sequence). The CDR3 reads CASSRQVADTQYF. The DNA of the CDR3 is TGTGCCAGTAGTAGACAGGTCGCGGATACGCAGTATTTT.

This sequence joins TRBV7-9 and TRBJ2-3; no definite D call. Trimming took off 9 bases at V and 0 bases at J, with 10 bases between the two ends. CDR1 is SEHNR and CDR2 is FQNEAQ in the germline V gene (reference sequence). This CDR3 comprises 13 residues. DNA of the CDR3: TGTGCCAGTGAGGTGGCTAGCACAGATACGCAGTATTTT. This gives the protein CASEVASTDTQYF.

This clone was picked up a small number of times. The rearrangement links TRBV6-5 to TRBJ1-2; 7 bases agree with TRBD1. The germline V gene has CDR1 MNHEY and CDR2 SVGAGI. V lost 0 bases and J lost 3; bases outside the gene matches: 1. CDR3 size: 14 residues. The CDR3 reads CASSYSDRDYGYTF. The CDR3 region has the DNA TGTGCCAGCAGTTACTCCGACAGGGACTATGGCTACACCTTC.

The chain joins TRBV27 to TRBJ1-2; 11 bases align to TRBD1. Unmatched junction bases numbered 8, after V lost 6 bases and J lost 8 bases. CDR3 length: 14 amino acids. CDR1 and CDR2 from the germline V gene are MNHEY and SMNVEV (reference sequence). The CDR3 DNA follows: TGTGCCAGCAGGTGGACAGGGGGCAGAGGAGGCTACACCTTC. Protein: CASRWTGGRGGYTF.

CDR3 amino acids: CASSQGSEETQYF. Here the CDR3 DNA reads TGTGCCAGTAGTCAGGGGTCAGAAGAGACCCAGTACTTC. This chain connects TRBV19 to TRBJ2-5; possibly TRBD1 for D (6 bases). Germline V CDR1 and CDR2: LNHDA, SQIVND (reference sequence). Trimming stripped 5 bases from V and 3 bases from J, with 10 bases between. This CDR3 is built from 13 residues.

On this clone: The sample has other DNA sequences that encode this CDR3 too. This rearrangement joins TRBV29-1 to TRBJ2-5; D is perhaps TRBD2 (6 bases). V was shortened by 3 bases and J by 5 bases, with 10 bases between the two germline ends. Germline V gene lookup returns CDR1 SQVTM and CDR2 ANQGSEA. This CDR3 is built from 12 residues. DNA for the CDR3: TGCAGCGTTGAGGGGGGTGGGGAGACCCAGTACTTC. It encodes CSVEGGGETQYF.

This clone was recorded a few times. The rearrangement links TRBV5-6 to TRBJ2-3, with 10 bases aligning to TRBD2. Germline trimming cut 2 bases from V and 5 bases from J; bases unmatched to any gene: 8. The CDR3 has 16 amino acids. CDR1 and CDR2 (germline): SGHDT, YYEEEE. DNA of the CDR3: TGTGCCAGCAGCTTTCGGCTAGCGGGAGAGGGAGATACGCAGTATTTT. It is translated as CASSFRLAGEGDTQYF.

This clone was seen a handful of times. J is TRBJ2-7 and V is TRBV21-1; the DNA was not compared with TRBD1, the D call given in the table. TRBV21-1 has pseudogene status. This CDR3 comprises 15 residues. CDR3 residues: CASSKAQGASSEQYF. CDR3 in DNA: TGTGCCAGCAGCAAAGCGCAGGGGGCTTCATCCGAGCAGTACTTC.

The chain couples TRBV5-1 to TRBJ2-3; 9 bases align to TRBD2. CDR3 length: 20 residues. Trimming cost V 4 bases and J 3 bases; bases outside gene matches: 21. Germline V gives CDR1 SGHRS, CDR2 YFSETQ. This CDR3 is CASSPSEASSSGSFTDTQYF. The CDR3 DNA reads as TGCGCCAGCAGCCCCTCTGAGGCGTCTAGTAGCGGGAGCTTTACAGATACGCAGTATTTT.

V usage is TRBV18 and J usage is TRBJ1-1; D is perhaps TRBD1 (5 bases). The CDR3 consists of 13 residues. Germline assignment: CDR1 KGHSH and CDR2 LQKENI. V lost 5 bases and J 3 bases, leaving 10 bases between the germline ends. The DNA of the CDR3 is TGTGCCAGCTCAGGGGCCGCTTACACTGAAGCTTTCTTT. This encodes CASSGAAYTEAFF.

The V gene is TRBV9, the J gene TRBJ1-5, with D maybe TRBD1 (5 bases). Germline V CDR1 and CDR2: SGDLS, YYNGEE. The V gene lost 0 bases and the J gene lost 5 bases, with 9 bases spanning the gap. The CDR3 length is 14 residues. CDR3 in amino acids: CASSVEDKDQPQHF. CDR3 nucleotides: TGTGCCAGCAGCGTAGAGGACAAGGATCAGCCCCAGCATTTT.

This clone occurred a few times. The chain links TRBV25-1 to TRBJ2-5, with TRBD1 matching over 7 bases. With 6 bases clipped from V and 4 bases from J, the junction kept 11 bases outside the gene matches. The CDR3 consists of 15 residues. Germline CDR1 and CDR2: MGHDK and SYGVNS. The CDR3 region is CASSPRQGSRETQYF. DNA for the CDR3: TGTGCCAGCAGCCCCCGACAGGGTTCCCGAGAGACCCAGTACTTC.

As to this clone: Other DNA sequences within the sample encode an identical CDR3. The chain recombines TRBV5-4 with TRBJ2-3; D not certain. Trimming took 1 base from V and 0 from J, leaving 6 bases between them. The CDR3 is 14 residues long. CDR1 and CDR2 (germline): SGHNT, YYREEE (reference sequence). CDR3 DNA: TGTGCCAGCAGCTTGACCACTAGCACAGATACGCAGTATTTT. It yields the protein CASSLTTSTDTQYF.

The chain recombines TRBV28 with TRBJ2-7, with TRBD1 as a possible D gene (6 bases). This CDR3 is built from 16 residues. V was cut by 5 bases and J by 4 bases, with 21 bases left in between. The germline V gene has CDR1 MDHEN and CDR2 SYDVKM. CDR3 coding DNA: TGTGCCAGCAGTACAATCGTGGGCAGGGGAGAATACGAGCAGTACTTC. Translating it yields CASSTIVGRGEYEQYF.

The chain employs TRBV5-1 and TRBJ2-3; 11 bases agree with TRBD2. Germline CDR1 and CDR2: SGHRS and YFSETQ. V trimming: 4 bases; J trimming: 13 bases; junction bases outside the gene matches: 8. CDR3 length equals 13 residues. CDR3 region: CASSATPSGRKYF. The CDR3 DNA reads TGCGCCAGCAGCGCTACCCCTAGCGGGAGGAAGTATTTT. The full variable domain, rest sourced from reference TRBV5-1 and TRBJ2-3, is KAGVTQTPRYLIKTRGQQVTLSCSPISGHRSVSWYQQTPGQGLQFLFEYFSETQRNKGNFPGRFSGRQFSNSRSEMNVSTLELGDSALYLCASSATPSGRKYFGPGTRLTVL.

The CDR3 DNA follows: TGTGCCTGGAACACAGGGGACACTGAAGCTTTCTTT. Translated: CAWNTGDTEAFF. The rearrangement joins TRBV30 to TRBJ1-1, with TRBD1 matching 7 bases. V lost 4 bases and J lost 3; bases outside the gene matches: 2. The CDR3 spans 12 residues. Germline V lookup: CDR1 GTSNPN, CDR2 SVGIG (reference sequence).

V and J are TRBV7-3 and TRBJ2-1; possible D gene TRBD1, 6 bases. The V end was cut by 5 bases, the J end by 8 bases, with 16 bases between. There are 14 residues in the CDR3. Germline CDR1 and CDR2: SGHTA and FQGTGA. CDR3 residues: CASSPGTNRHEQFF. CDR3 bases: TGTGCCAGCAGCCCGGGGACAAATAGGCATGAGCAGTTCTTC.

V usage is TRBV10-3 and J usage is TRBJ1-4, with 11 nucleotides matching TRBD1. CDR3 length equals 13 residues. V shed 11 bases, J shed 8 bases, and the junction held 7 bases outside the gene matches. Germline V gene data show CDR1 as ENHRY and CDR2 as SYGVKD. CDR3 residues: CASRTGGGEKLFF. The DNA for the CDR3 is TGTGCCTCCCGGACAGGGGGCGGCGAAAAACTGTTTTTT.

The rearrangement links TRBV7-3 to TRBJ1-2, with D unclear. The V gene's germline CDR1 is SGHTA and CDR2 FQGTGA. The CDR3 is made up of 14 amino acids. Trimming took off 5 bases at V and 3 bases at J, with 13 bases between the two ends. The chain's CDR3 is CASSPTGVYYGYTF. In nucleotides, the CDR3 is TGTGCCAGCAGCCCGACGGGAGTCTACTATGGCTACACCTTC.

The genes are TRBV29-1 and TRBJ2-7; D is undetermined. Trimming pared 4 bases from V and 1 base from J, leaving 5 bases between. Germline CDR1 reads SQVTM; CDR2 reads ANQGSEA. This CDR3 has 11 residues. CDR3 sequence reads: CSVVKSYEQYF. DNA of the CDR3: TGCAGCGTTGTCAAATCCTACGAGCAGTACTTC.

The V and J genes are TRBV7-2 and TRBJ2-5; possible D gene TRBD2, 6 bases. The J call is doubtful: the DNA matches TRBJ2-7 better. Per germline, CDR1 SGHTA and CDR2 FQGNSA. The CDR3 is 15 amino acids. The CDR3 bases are TGTGCCAGCAGCCGATCGGAGGGCGCTTGGTACGAGCAGTACTTC. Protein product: CASSRSEGAWYEQYF.

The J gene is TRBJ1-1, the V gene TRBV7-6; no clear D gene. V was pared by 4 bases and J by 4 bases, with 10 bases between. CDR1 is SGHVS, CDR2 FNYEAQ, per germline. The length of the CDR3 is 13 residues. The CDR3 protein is CASSSRRGTEAFF. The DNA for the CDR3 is TGTGCCAGCAGCTCCCGAAGAGGCACTGAAGCTTTCTTT.

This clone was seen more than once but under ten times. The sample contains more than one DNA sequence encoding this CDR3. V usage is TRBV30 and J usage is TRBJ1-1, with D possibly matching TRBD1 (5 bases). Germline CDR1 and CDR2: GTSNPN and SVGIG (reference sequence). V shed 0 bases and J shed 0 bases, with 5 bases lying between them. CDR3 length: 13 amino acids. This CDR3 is CAWSVQVNTEAFF. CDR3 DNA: TGTGCCTGGAGTGTACAGGTGAACACTGAAGCTTTCTTT.

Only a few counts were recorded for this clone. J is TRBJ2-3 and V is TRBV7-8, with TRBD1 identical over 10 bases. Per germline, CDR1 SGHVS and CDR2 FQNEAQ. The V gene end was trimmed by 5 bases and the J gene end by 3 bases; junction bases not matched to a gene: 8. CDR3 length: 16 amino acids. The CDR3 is CASSPTGGAGTDTQYF. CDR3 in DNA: TGTGCCAGCAGCCCGACAGGGGGCGCAGGAACAGATACGCAGTATTTT.